The source of this TCR beta chain is a study of beta chain features in type 1 diabetes. Study details: Cell yields, gender and age were similar in healthy donors and patients.

In its sample, this clone was seen a few times. The antigen is unknown. Overall study findings and caveats: Type 1 diabetes patients showed a moderate but significant shortening of TCRB CDR3s in all four CD4+ subsets.

Germline V gene data show CDR1 as SGHTA and CDR2 as FQGNSA. V was pared by 1 base and J by 2 bases, with 2 bases of the junction left unmatched. The length of the CDR3 is 14 residues. There was one heparinised blood draw per donor, averaging about 100 mL. The isolated RNA, all of it, was reverse transcribed, so expressed TCRB transcripts were what got sequenced. Libraries were prepared by immunoSEQ multiplex PCR; TCRdb keeps only in-frame clonotypes and omits some of them. The sample lists under 900,000 clones, about a sixth occurring once. The rearrangement joins TRBV7-2 to TRBJ2-7; TRBD1 matches at 7 bases. This sequence originates from a woman aged 18 to 35 in good health. Input material: naive CD4+ T cells from blood. The DNA for the CDR3 is TGTGCCAGCAGCTTAGGGACAGGAACCTACGAGCAGTACTTC. Amino acids: CASSLGTGTYEQYF.